Presented here are 17 T cell receptor beta chains from one specimen sequenced in a study of T cells in tuberculosis. Cells were sorted from thawed PBMC rested overnight and stained with GMM-loaded CD1B tetramer, viability dye and anti-CD3. The lipid loaded on the CD1B tetramers was C32 glucose monomycolate from Rhodococcus equi. Clones were read by immunoSEQ multiplex PCR, and TCRdb kept only the in-frame ones, dropping some. This sample yields 55,000 to 70,000 clones, of which around 81% are seen a single time; roughly 13% belongs to the top ten. The sample taken for sequencing was CD1b-GMM tetramer-negative cells sorted from PBMCs. These receptors were taken from an adult woman with latent tuberculosis.

The chain links TRBV7-6 to TRBJ1-6, with 7 bases fitting TRBD1. This CDR3 has 15 amino acids. The junction had 6 bases not matched to a gene; V was cut back by 0 bases and J by 10 bases. CDR1 is SGHVS and CDR2 is FNYEAQ in the germline V gene. This CDR3 reads CASSLANRGRSPLHF. The CDR3 DNA is TGTGCCAGCAGCTTAGCGAACAGGGGAAGGTCACCCCTCCACTTT.

This chain connects TRBV18 to TRBJ1-1; D gene ambiguous. Germline CDR1 and CDR2: KGHSH and LQKENI. The CDR3 totals 11 residues. The V gene lost 6 bases and the J gene lost 7 bases, with 9 bases spanning the gap. The CDR3 sequence: CASSYEGEAFF. In DNA form, the CDR3 reads TGTGCCAGCTCGTACGAGGGTGAAGCTTTCTTT. Using reference TRBV18 and TRBJ1-1 for the parts outside the CDR3, the full variable domain is NAGVMQNPRHLVRRRGQEARLRCSPMKGHSHVYWYRQLPEEGLKFMVYLQKENIIDESGMPKERFSAEFPKEGPSILRIQQVVRGDSAAYFCASSYEGEAFFGQGTRLTVV.

This chain uses TRBV5-8 with TRBJ1-3; a weak D match, TRBD1 (5 bases). CDR3 length equals 13 residues. Germline values: CDR1 SGHTS, CDR2 YDEGEE. The V end lost 0 bases, the J end lost 10 bases, and 11 bases lay between the germline ends. Here the CDR3 reads CASSLEIGGTIYF. In nucleotides, the CDR3 is TGTGCCAGCAGCTTGGAAATCGGGGGGACCATATATTTT.

This chain uses TRBV5-1 with TRBJ2-7; D may be TRBD2 (6 bases). In germline, CDR1 is SGHRS, CDR2 YFSETQ. Trimming left V 3 bases short and J 12 bases short, with 22 bases between. This CDR3 has 14 amino acids. CDR3 protein: CASSSTGGERLTYF. The CDR3 DNA follows: TGCGCCAGCAGCTCCACGGGCGGGGAGAGACTTACGTACTTC.

V and J are TRBV6-5 and TRBJ2-3; a weak D match, TRBD1 (6 bases). This CDR3 region has 13 residues. Trimming removed 6 bases from V and 6 bases from J, with 13 bases in between. Germline loops: CDR1 MNHEY, CDR2 SVGAGI. DNA of the CDR3: TGTGCCAGCAGCCGGAACAGGGACGATACGCAGTATTTT. Its protein product is CASSRNRDDTQYF.

CDR3 nucleotides: TGTGCCAGCAGCGAAACGTCTCCGGGTACGCAGTATTTT. Its translation: CASSETSPGTQYF. The chain recombines TRBV7-9 with TRBJ2-3; D remains ambiguous. Germline lookup yields CDR1 SEHNR and CDR2 FQNEAQ (reference sequence). The CDR3 covers 13 residues. V was pared by 5 bases and J by 8 bases, with 14 bases between.

V usage is TRBV5-1 and J usage is TRBJ1-2; perhaps TRBD1 as D (5 bases). This CDR3 has 16 amino acids. V lost 0 bases, J lost 6 bases, and 18 bases lay in between. From germline, CDR1 is SGHRS and CDR2 YFSETQ. The CDR3 DNA reads TGCGCCAGCAGCTTGGAATGGGGCGGGGCGCGGCATGGCTACACCTTC. Translating gives CASSLEWGGARHGYTF.

The rearrangement joins TRBV19 to TRBJ2-5, with unresolved D. This CDR3 has 12 residues. Germline assignment: CDR1 LNHDA and CDR2 SQIVND (reference sequence). V was trimmed by 3 bases and J by 4 bases, leaving 6 bases between them. The DNA for the CDR3 is TGTGCCAGTAGTATTATCGGAGAGACCCAGTACTTC. Its protein product is CASSIIGETQYF.

The chain links TRBV6-6 to TRBJ1-4; D gene ambiguous. V dropped 0 bases and J dropped 3 bases, with 5 bases sitting between them. The CDR3 length is 14 residues. Germline V gene sequence: CDR1 MNHNY, CDR2 SVGAGI (reference sequence). As DNA, the CDR3 is TGTGCCAGCAGTTACTCTGGGCCTAATGAAAAACTGTTTTTT. Translating it yields CASSYSGPNEKLFF.

The CDR3 coding sequence is TGTGCCAGTAGTCTCACTAGCGGACCCTACAATGAGCAGTTCTTC. Encoded protein: CASSLTSGPYNEQFF. The chain couples TRBV19 to TRBJ2-1, with 8 bases lining up with TRBD2. V was pared by 5 bases and J by 2 bases, with 5 bases of the junction left unmatched. Germline values: CDR1 LNHDA, CDR2 SQIVND (reference sequence). The CDR3 is made up of 15 amino acids.

The chain carries TRBV2 and TRBJ2-1, with 9 bases fitting TRBD2. CDR3 length equals 15 residues. The V segment lost 2 bases and the J segment 4 bases; nucleotides outside the gene matches: 3. From germline, CDR1 is SNHLY and CDR2 FYNNEI. CDR3 nucleotides: TGTGCCAGCAGTGAAATGCGGGGGGGTTACAATGAGCAGTTCTTC. Amino acids: CASSEMRGGYNEQFF. Variable domain in full (rest from reference TRBV2 and TRBJ2-1): EPEVTQTPSHQVTQMGQEVILRCVPISNHLYFYWYRQILGQKVEFLVSFYNNEISEKSEIFDDQFSVERPDGSNFTLKIRSTKLEDSAMYFCASSEMRGGYNEQFFGPGTRLTVL.

This clone is a singleton in its sample. CDR3 sequence: CASSYSPGGRNYGYTF. The CDR3 DNA reads as TGTGCCAGCAGTTACAGTCCAGGGGGGAGGAACTATGGCTACACCTTC. The chain couples TRBV6-5 to TRBJ1-2, with TRBD1 matching over 7 bases. The CDR3 has 16 residues. Germline CDR1 and CDR2: MNHEY and SVGAGI. The V and J ends lost 2 bases and 2 bases, in that order; junction bases with no gene match: 8.

This chain connects TRBV11-3 to TRBJ2-2, with 10 bases fitting TRBD2. Germline CDR1 is SGHNT and CDR2 is YENEEA. This CDR3 spans 17 amino acids. Losses at the gene ends were 5 bases for V and 6 bases for J; bases not matched to a gene: 12. The DNA for the CDR3 is TGTGCCAGCAGCCGTACTCCTAGCGGGGGTTTCGCCGGGGAGCTGTTTTTT. Translating it yields CASSRTPSGGFAGELFF.

The rearrangement uses TRBV19 and TRBJ1-1, with TRBD1 matching over 8 bases. CDR3 length: 13 residues. With 3 bases clipped from V and 6 bases from J, the junction kept 3 bases outside the gene matches. CDR1 LNHDA and CDR2 SQIVND come from the germline V gene (reference sequence). In DNA form, the CDR3 reads TGTGCCAGTAGTATCCCGGACAGGGCTGAAGCTTTCTTT. It is translated as CASSIPDRAEAFF.

This chain uses TRBV28 with TRBJ2-3, with D possibly matching TRBD1 (5 bases). The germline gives CDR1 MDHEN, CDR2 SYDVKM. V shed 5 bases and J shed 10 bases, with 7 bases lying between them. CDR3 length: 10 residues. The DNA of the CDR3 is TGTGCCAGCAGTAGGGGTTCGCAGTATTTT. Amino acid sequence: CASSRGSQYF.

This chain uses TRBV5-4 with TRBJ2-3, with D maybe TRBD2 (6 bases). This CDR3 is 14 amino acids long. Per the germline V gene, CDR1 is SGHNT and CDR2 is YYREEE (reference sequence). V lost 6 bases and J lost 0, with 11 bases in between. In DNA, the CDR3 is TGTGCCAGCAAAGGAGGGCTGAGCACAGATACGCAGTATTTT. It codes for CASKGGLSTDTQYF.

In its sample, this clone was seen once. J is TRBJ2-5 and V is TRBV13; D perhaps matches TRBD1 (5 bases). The CDR3 consists of 15 residues. The germline V and J ends were trimmed by 5 bases and 4 bases, with 17 bases remaining between them. Per germline, CDR1 PRHDT and CDR2 FYEKMQ (reference sequence). In nucleotides, the CDR3 is TGTGCCAGCAGCCCTACAGGTTCCGGCCCAGAGACCCAGTACTTC. It encodes CASSPTGSGPETQYF.